A single sample is the source of the 28 T cell receptor beta chains below, sequenced in a study of T cell changes during pregnancy in multiple sclerosis (dated 2019 in TCRdb). Receptors were amplified or captured by the immunoSEQ multiplex PCR assay. TCRdb retrieved this table from immuneACCESS and kept in-frame rearrangements only. Not all clones are present; in checked studies, unresolved V genes account for under half, and no reason is known for the remainder. This sample lists about 72,000 clones; roughly 89% were detected once. 0.65% to 0.9% of the sample comes from the top ten. Sequenced here: peripheral blood, sampled in the second trimester of pregnancy. These receptors were taken from a female donor with multiple sclerosis, enrolled in a pregnancy study.

In this sample, this clone turned up once. The CDR3 loop is CASSLDSGGGSDTQYF. In DNA form, the CDR3 reads TGCGCCAGCAGCTTGGATAGCGGGGGGGGCTCAGATACGCAGTATTTT. V and J are TRBV5-1 and TRBJ2-3, with TRBD2 matching 11 bases. Per germline, CDR1 SGHRS and CDR2 YFSETQ. This CDR3 is built from 16 residues. The trim removed 0 bases at V and 4 bases at J, leaving 4 bases unmatched.

The chain links TRBV19 to TRBJ2-2; D not certain. The CDR3 runs to 15 residues. Trimming removed 7 bases at V and 0 bases at J, with 12 bases between. Germline V lookup: CDR1 LNHDA, CDR2 SQIVND (reference sequence). The CDR3 sequence is CASTVDTSNTGELFF. In DNA, the CDR3 is TGTGCCAGTACTGTCGACACCTCGAACACCGGGGAGCTGTTTTTT.

The rearrangement joins TRBV7-3 to TRBJ1-1; 7 bases match TRBD1. The CDR3 runs to 14 residues. CDR1 SGHTA and CDR2 FQGTGA come from the germline V gene. Trimming removed 0 bases from V and 4 bases from J; junction bases left unmatched: 2. CDR3 bases: TGTGCCAGCAGCTTAACGAGGGACAGCACTGAAGCTTTCTTT. This gives the protein CASSLTRDSTEAFF.

The V gene is TRBV28, the J gene TRBJ1-1; possibly TRBD1 for D (5 bases). Germline CDR1 and CDR2: MDHEN and SYDVKM. V was clipped by 2 bases and J by 4 bases, with 11 bases between them. The CDR3 is made up of 14 amino acids. The CDR3: CASSLARASTEAFF. The CDR3 bases are TGTGCCAGCAGTTTAGCCAGGGCAAGCACTGAAGCTTTCTTT.

CDR3 loop: CASRSGGGLGTQYF. The CDR3 bases are TGTGCCAGTAGGTCGGGGGGGGGCTTAGGTACGCAGTATTTT. The genes are TRBV19 and TRBJ2-3; 8 bases match TRBD2. The trim removed 6 bases at V and 8 bases at J, leaving 10 bases unmatched. The CDR3 covers 14 residues. Germline V CDR1 and CDR2: LNHDA, SQIVND (reference sequence).

The chain combines TRBV5-5 with TRBJ1-1, with a weak D call TRBD1 (5 bases). The germline CDR1 and CDR2 sequences are SGHKS and YYEKEE (reference sequence). The CDR3 spans 17 residues. With 4 bases removed from V and 6 bases from J, the gap between germline ends came to 25 bases. In nucleotides, the CDR3 is TGTGCCAGCAGCCCTTCTTTCGGACGGGGGGTGTTCGCTGAAGCTTTCTTT. Its translation: CASSPSFGRGVFAEAFF.

The V gene is TRBV15, the J gene TRBJ1-1; D is possibly TRBD1 (6 bases). The V end lost 5 bases, the J end lost 1 base, and 11 bases lay between the germline ends. Per the germline V gene, CDR1 is LNHNV and CDR2 is YYDKDF (reference sequence). This CDR3 comprises 14 residues. CDR3 region: CATSAGAKNTEAFF. In nucleotides, the CDR3 is TGTGCCACCAGCGCAGGGGCCAAGAACACTGAAGCTTTCTTT.

The chain employs TRBV10-2 and TRBJ2-3; D is possibly TRBD1 (5 bases). V gave up 10 bases and J gave up 5 bases, with 19 bases separating them. This CDR3 contains 14 residues. Per germline, CDR1 WSHSY and CDR2 SAAADI. The CDR3 protein is CATLRGLAVDTQYF. CDR3 bases: TGCGCCACACTTAGGGGTCTTGCAGTAGATACGCAGTATTTT.

The V and J genes are TRBV6-4 and TRBJ2-3, with TRBD2 as a possible D gene (7 bases). Germline V gene data show CDR1 as MRHNA and CDR2 as SNTAGT. V lost 6 bases and J 2 bases, leaving 15 bases between the germline ends. The CDR3 totals 15 residues. The CDR3 bases are TGTGCCAGCAGAAGGGCGGGGGCCTACACAGATACGCAGTATTTT. This codes for CASRRAGAYTDTQYF.

The chain recombines TRBV7-9 with TRBJ1-2, with D unclear. This CDR3 is built from 10 residues. Trimming cost V 7 bases and J 8 bases, with 8 bases left between them. CDR1 SEHNR and CDR2 FQNEAQ come from the germline V gene (reference sequence). The CDR3 nucleotides read TGTGCCAGCATCGAGGGAGGCTACACCTTC. Translation gives CASIEGGYTF.

The chain employs TRBV11-2 and TRBJ1-2; TRBD1 matches 8 bases. V lost 5 bases and J lost 4; bases outside the gene matches: 9. The length of the CDR3 is 15 residues. In germline, CDR1 is SGHAT, CDR2 FQNNGV. CDR3 in amino acids: CASSRTGTGLYGYTF. CDR3 bases: TGTGCCAGCAGCCGGACCGGGACAGGCCTCTATGGCTACACCTTC.

V usage is TRBV6-5 and J usage is TRBJ1-1; no definite D call. Germline loops: CDR1 MNHEY, CDR2 SVGAGI. The CDR3 has 14 amino acids. V was cut by 5 bases and J by 1 base, with 11 bases left in between. The CDR3 here is CASSPLSGNTEAFF. In DNA form, the CDR3 reads TGTGCCAGCAGTCCCCTTTCGGGGAACACTGAAGCTTTCTTT.

The J gene is TRBJ1-5, the V gene TRBV19, with 9 bases fitting TRBD1. V trimming: 5 bases; J trimming: 7 bases; junction bases outside the gene matches: 15. This CDR3 comprises 17 residues. CDR1 LNHDA and CDR2 SQIVND come from the germline V gene (reference sequence). The CDR3 loop reads CASSPGQGKRPRQPQHF. Here the CDR3 DNA reads TGTGCCAGTAGTCCCGGACAGGGGAAGCGTCCACGCCAGCCCCAGCATTTT.

This CDR3 is CASTPSREQFF. CDR3 in DNA: TGTGCCAGCACCCCCTCGCGAGAGCAGTTCTTC. This rearrangement joins TRBV7-9 to TRBJ2-1; D gene uncertain. The V end lost 7 bases, the J end lost 10 bases, and 11 bases lay between the germline ends. The germline V gene encodes CDR1 SEHNR and CDR2 FQNEAQ (reference sequence). The CDR3 spans 11 residues.

The chain employs TRBV5-4 and TRBJ2-1; D is ambiguous. Deletions cut 0 bases from V and 9 bases from J, with 13 bases between. Germline V CDR1 and CDR2: SGHNT, YYREEE (reference sequence). CDR3 length: 14 residues. This chain's CDR3 is CASSLAGPPSEQFF. The DNA of the CDR3 is TGTGCCAGCAGCTTGGCCGGTCCCCCGAGTGAGCAGTTCTTC.

The chain joins TRBV9 to TRBJ2-7; perhaps TRBD2 as D (5 bases). The CDR3 covers 13 residues. V was cut by 4 bases and J by 7 bases, with 15 bases left in between. CDR1 is SGDLS, CDR2 YYNGEE, per germline. The CDR3 region is CASSLTGELEQYF. The CDR3 nucleotides are TGTGCCAGCAGCTTGACCGGGGAATTAGAGCAGTACTTC. Filled out from reference TRBV9 and TRBJ2-7, the complete variable domain reads DSGVTQTPKHLITATGQRVTLRCSPRSGDLSVYWYQQSLDQGLQFLIQYYNGEERAKGNILERFSAQQFPDLHSELNLSSLELGDSALYFCASSLTGELEQYFGPGTRLTVT.

The rearrangement uses TRBV6-1 and TRBJ1-5, with a tentative D call TRBD1 (5 bases). There are 12 residues in the CDR3. Looked up from germline, CDR1 is MNHNS and CDR2 is SASEGT. Trimming removed 8 bases from V and 7 bases from J, with 12 bases in between. CDR3 in amino acids: CASSRATQPQHF. The CDR3 region has the DNA TGTGCCAGCTCCAGGGCTACCCAGCCCCAGCATTTT.

The genes are TRBV7-2 and TRBJ1-2; 7 nucleotides line up with TRBD1. This CDR3 has 13 amino acids. V gave up 5 bases and J gave up 10 bases; unmatched junction bases: 10. Looked up from germline, CDR1 is SGHTA and CDR2 is FQGNSA. CDR3 in amino acids: CASSQQGRGDYTF. Written as DNA, the CDR3 is TGTGCCAGCAGCCAACAGGGGCGGGGGGACTACACCTTC.

J is TRBJ1-1 and V is TRBV5-4; D ambiguous. Germline V gene data show CDR1 as SGHNT and CDR2 as YYREEE (reference sequence). The CDR3 consists of 14 residues. Trimming took 3 bases from V and 1 from J, leaving 10 bases between them. The CDR3 protein is CASSSARSNTEAFF. The DNA for the CDR3 is TGTGCCAGCAGCTCCGCCAGATCGAACACTGAAGCTTTCTTT.

This clone was detected a few times. The chain carries TRBV6-4 and TRBJ2-1; D is possibly TRBD2 (6 bases). V gave up 0 bases and J gave up 2 bases, with 11 bases separating them. CDR3 length equals 16 residues. Per germline, CDR1 MRHNA and CDR2 SNTAGT. The CDR3 coding sequence is TGTGCCAGCAGTGACTCGGGCGGGGTGACCTACAATGAGCAGTTCTTC. Amino acids: CASSDSGGVTYNEQFF.

This sequence joins TRBV5-5 and TRBJ1-4; D not resolved. Germline V gives CDR1 SGHKS, CDR2 YYEKEE (reference sequence). V shed 3 bases and J shed 8 bases, with 17 bases lying between them. There are 15 residues in the CDR3. The CDR3 sequence is CASSSRPGLGEKLFF. The CDR3 DNA follows: TGTGCCAGCAGCTCGCGCCCGGGGTTAGGGGAAAAACTGTTTTTT.

The chain has TRBV29-1 and TRBJ1-2; 10 positions match TRBD1. The germline CDR1 and CDR2 sequences are SQVTM and ANQGSEA. The length of the CDR3 is 15 residues. V gave up 4 bases and J gave up 6 bases; unmatched junction bases: 11. CDR3 nucleotide sequence: TGCAGCGTTGTGACACGACAGGGGGCGCGTAATGGCTACACCTTC. Translating gives CSVVTRQGARNGYTF.

This rearrangement joins TRBV9 to TRBJ2-7, with 7 bases lining up with TRBD1. CDR1 is SGDLS and CDR2 is YYNGEE in the germline V gene. This CDR3 has 13 amino acids. The J segment lost 3 bases and the V segment lost 4 bases, leaving 4 bases of the junction unmatched. This CDR3 is CASSLRQGYEQYF. The DNA for the CDR3 is TGTGCCAGCAGCTTAAGACAGGGCTACGAGCAGTACTTC.

This clone came up once. The V gene is TRBV30, the J gene TRBJ2-5; 13 bases map to TRBD2. Germline-derived CDR1 and CDR2 are GTSNPN and SVGIG (reference sequence). This CDR3 is built from 15 residues. V lost 7 bases, J lost 2 bases, and 7 bases stayed unmatched. CDR3 bases: TGTGCCTCGTCCGGGACTAGCGGGGATCAAGAGACCCAGTACTTC. Protein product: CASSGTSGDQETQYF.

The J gene is TRBJ2-5, the V gene TRBV5-4; D is ambiguous. The germline CDR1 and CDR2 sequences are SGHNT and YYREEE (reference sequence). Between the trimmed V and J ends, which lost 4 bases and 1 base, there was a span of 5 bases. The CDR3 consists of 12 residues. CDR3 amino acids: CASSLLQETQYF. CDR3 in DNA: TGTGCCAGCAGCCTCCTCCAAGAGACCCAGTACTTC.

This clone was recorded a few times. The chain couples TRBV5-1 to TRBJ2-6, with 10 bases matching TRBD2. Germline CDR1 is SGHRS and CDR2 is YFSETQ. The CDR3 is 19 amino acids. Trimming removed 0 bases from V and 3 bases from J; junction bases left unmatched: 9. CDR3 region: CASSLARGLALSGANVLTF. In DNA form, the CDR3 reads TGCGCCAGCAGCTTGGCCCGGGGACTAGCGTTGAGTGGGGCCAACGTCCTGACTTTC.

The chain combines TRBV9 with TRBJ2-3; 15 bases map to TRBD2. This CDR3 comprises 17 residues. From germline, CDR1 is SGDLS and CDR2 YYNGEE. After removal of 0 bases from V and 6 bases from J, the junction contained 5 bases not matched to a gene. This chain's CDR3 is CASSVAGLAGGRDTQYF. The CDR3 region has the DNA TGTGCCAGCAGCGTAGCCGGACTAGCGGGGGGGCGTGATACGCAGTATTTT.

V gene TRBV18 combines with J gene TRBJ2-1; D possibly corresponds to TRBD2 (5 bases). The CDR3 spans 13 residues. In germline, CDR1 is KGHSH, CDR2 LQKENI. V was cut by 3 bases and J by 5 bases, with 8 bases left in between. The CDR3 loop is CASSPAGNNEQFF. In nucleotides, the CDR3 is TGTGCCAGCTCACCTGCCGGGAACAATGAGCAGTTCTTC.